This T cell receptor (beta chain) comes out of a study of T-cell reconstitution after alpha-beta-depleted transplantation in children (dated by TCRdb to the mid-2010s). For the wider study: T-cell immune reconstitution after TCRalphabeta/CD19-depleted allogeneic hematopoietic cell transplantation in children was quantitatively tracked in the study by means of TCR repertoire profiling.

Overall study outcomes, separate from this receptor: Over subsequent months, a decline in hyperexpanded clone frequencies was noted, and after one year, T-cell counts and TCRbeta diversity were mostly ascribed to newly produced T cells. The apparently early alphabetaT-cell count recovery about two months after transplant was reportedly dependent on only several hundred rapidly expanded clones derived from non-depleted graft cells. In some patients, the high TCRbeta diversity seen at day 60 was put down to recipient T cells and intrathymic progenitors that had survived conditioning.

In the paper's terms, the treatment or condition label means: allogeneic hematopoietic cell transplantation with graft depleted of TCRalphabeta T cells and CD19 B cells. The children who served as transplant recipients had been given grafts of TCRalphabeta/CD19-depleted allogeneic hematopoietic cells. The V end loses 5 bases and the J end loses 6 bases, and a stretch of 19 bases separates them. The germline V gene provides CDR1 MNHNS and CDR2 SASEGT. The CDR3, cysteine through phenylalanine, is 15 amino acids long. Only CDR3 DNA is held: 45 bases, read in frame from base 1. Libraries were built with PCR. TCRdb shows the sequencer as Illumina HiSeq 2500. To normalize quantification of the TCRbeta repertoire, the TCR libraries were built with molecular barcoding that relied on unique molecular identifiers. TCRdb handled the public reads itself, with Q25 trimming in fastp and clone calling in MiXCR, and kept productive beta chains. When rows share a CDR3 protein, they turn into one entry using the most common DNA and genes. The table for this sample lists a few hundred thousand distinct CDR3 sequences; roughly 15% of them were counted only once. The ten largest clones represent 25% to 30% of the sample.

This clonotype has a handful of counts. Its antigen is unknown. There are no base qualities to consult, and no much larger clone falls within one base. The material sequenced was PBMCs, mostly from graft donor cells, taken 360 days after TCRalphabeta/CD19-depleted stem cell transplant. This TCR came from a boy less than two years old who had a stem cell transplant for Wiskott-Aldrich syndrome, so the T cells may come from the graft donor. The rearranged chain carries TRBV6-1 and TRBJ1-1; the D gene lacks a confident call. This receptor carries the CDR3 CASSPLGRRGAEAFF. The DNA sequence follows: TGTGCCAGCAGTCCTTTGGGGAGGCGGGGAGCTGAAGCTTTCTTT.